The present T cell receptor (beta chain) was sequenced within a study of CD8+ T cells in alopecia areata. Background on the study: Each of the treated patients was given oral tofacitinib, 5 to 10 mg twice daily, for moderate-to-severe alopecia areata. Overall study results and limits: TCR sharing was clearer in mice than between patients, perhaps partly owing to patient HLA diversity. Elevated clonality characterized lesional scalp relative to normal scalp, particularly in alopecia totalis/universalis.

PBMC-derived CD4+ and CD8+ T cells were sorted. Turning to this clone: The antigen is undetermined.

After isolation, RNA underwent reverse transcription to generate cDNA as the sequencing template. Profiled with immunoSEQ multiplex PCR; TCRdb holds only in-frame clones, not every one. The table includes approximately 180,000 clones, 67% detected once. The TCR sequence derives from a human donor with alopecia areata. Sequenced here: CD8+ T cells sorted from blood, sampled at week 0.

CDR3 DNA: TGTGCCAGTAGAGACCTGGACAGGGCAACTAATGAAAAACTGTTTTTT. This translates into CASRDLDRATNEKLFF. The chain has TRBV19 and TRBJ1-4; 8 bases map to TRBD1. The CDR3 has 16 residues. V lost 6 bases and J lost 0; bases outside the gene matches: 6. Germline assignment: CDR1 LNHDA and CDR2 SQIVND (reference sequence).